Below, 20 T cell receptor beta chains from the same sample are listed, as sequenced in a study of metastatic and nonmetastatic thyroid tumors. TCRdb ran MiXCR on the PCR reads. This sample yields some 4,500 clones, of which roughly 19% are seen a single time; about 23% belongs to the top ten. Thyroid surgery took place with no prior treatment in any patient. Material for sequencing was adjacent normal tissue. These receptors were collected from a male donor with papillary thyroid cancer or a benign thyroid nodule (not recorded which). Some clones in this sample may be carry-over from other donors' samples.

The sample holds a few counts of this clone. The junction departs from germline at one end; a sequencing error may be responsible. The chain uses TRBV6-5 and TRBJ1-6, with 9 bases fitting TRBD1. CDR3 size: 16 residues. Germline lookup yields CDR1 MNHEY and CDR2 SVGAGI. CDR3 loop: CAISYSRQGGNSPLHF. The CDR3 bases are TGTGCCATCAGTTACTCGAGACAGGGGGGGAATTCACCCCTCCACTTT.

Ten or more counts support this clone. The genes are TRBV5-4 and TRBJ1-1; D unresolved. V lost 2 bases and J lost 8, with 13 bases in between. The length of the CDR3 is 13 residues. The V gene's germline CDR1 is SGHNT and CDR2 YYREEE (reference sequence). The CDR3 coding sequence is TGTGCCAGCAGCTTTCAGGACGGAGCCGAAGCTTTCTTT. Protein product: CASSFQDGAEAFF.

J is TRBJ2-1 and V is TRBV5-1; 8 bases match TRBD2. Losses at the gene ends were 0 bases for V and 4 bases for J; bases not matched to a gene: 6. The germline gives CDR1 SGHRS, CDR2 YFSETQ. This CDR3 is built from 16 residues. As DNA, the CDR3 is TGCGCCAGCAGCTTGGCGGGCGGGGGGTCGTACAATGAGCAGTTCTTC. Amino acid sequence: CASSLAGGGSYNEQFF.

As regards this clone: Other nucleotide sequences from this sample produce the same CDR3. V gene TRBV28 combines with J gene TRBJ1-2; D might be TRBD1 (5 bases). Trimming removed 5 bases from V and 6 bases from J, with 22 bases in between. CDR1 and CDR2 (germline): MDHEN, SYDVKM. This CDR3 has 16 amino acids. CDR3 region: CASSGGSVIAANGYTF. In nucleotides, the CDR3 is TGTGCCAGCAGTGGGGGATCGGTAATAGCGGCGAATGGCTACACCTTC.

The genes are TRBV5-1 and TRBJ2-1; 8 bases agree with TRBD2. The V gene's germline CDR1 is SGHRS and CDR2 YFSETQ. The CDR3 length is 13 residues. Unmatched junction bases numbered 1, after V lost 2 bases and J lost 6 bases. The CDR3 region is CASSLGTSNEQFF. The CDR3 DNA reads as TGCGCCAGCAGCTTAGGGACTAGCAATGAGCAGTTCTTC. The whole variable domain, filled in from reference TRBV5-1 and TRBJ2-1, reads KAGVTQTPRYLIKTRGQQVTLSCSPISGHRSVSWYQQTPGQGLQFLFEYFSETQRNKGNFPGRFSGRQFSNSRSEMNVSTLELGDSALYLCASSLGTSNEQFFGPGTRLTVL.

This clone is labeled as medium-sized. This chain connects TRBV20-1 to TRBJ1-1; D is undetermined. Trimming cost V 3 bases and J 5 bases, with 7 bases left between them. Germline V CDR1 and CDR2: DFQATT, SNEGSKA (reference sequence). This CDR3 contains 11 residues. CDR3: CSASSRTEAFF. The CDR3 region has the DNA TGCAGTGCTAGCAGCAGGACTGAAGCTTTCTTT.

The chain carries TRBV2 and TRBJ2-2; 9 bases map to TRBD1. The CDR3 extends over 16 amino acids. Losses at the gene ends were 7 bases for V and 6 bases for J; bases not matched to a gene: 12. Germline V gives CDR1 SNHLY, CDR2 FYNNEI. CDR3 loop: CASKGAGQGHAGELFF. The CDR3 nucleotides are TGTGCCAGCAAGGGGGCAGGACAGGGGCATGCCGGGGAGCTGTTTTTT.

Only a few counts were recorded for this clone. The chain recombines TRBV14 with TRBJ2-5; D is unclear. V lost 1 base and J 6 bases, leaving 6 bases between the germline ends. There are 12 residues in the CDR3. Germline V lookup: CDR1 SGHDN, CDR2 FVKESK. The CDR3 region is CASSQVGQTQYF. The CDR3 DNA follows: TGTGCCAGCAGCCAAGTAGGGCAGACCCAGTACTTC. The variable domain in full, completed from reference TRBV14 and TRBJ2-5, reads EAGVTQFPSHSVIEKGQTVTLRCDPISGHDNLYWYRRVMGKEIKFLLHFVKESKQDESGMPNNRFLAERTGGTYSTLKVQPAELEDSGVYFCASSQVGQTQYFGPGTRLLVL.

This clone occurred a few times. The chain couples TRBV6-1 to TRBJ2-5, with unresolved D. Trimming removed 7 bases from V and 1 base from J, with 13 bases in between. Germline CDR1 reads MNHNS; CDR2 reads SASEGT. The CDR3 is 14 amino acids. CDR3 loop: CASTRLSLQETQYF. The CDR3 bases are TGTGCCAGCACCCGACTTAGCCTCCAAGAGACCCAGTACTTC.

This clone is classed as large. This sequence joins TRBV9 and TRBJ2-1; tentatively, D is TRBD1 or TRBD2 (6 bases each). With 0 bases removed from V and 8 bases from J, the gap between germline ends came to 18 bases. Germline CDR1 is SGDLS and CDR2 is YYNGEE. This CDR3 comprises 16 residues. CDR3 sequence reads: CASSVGGGPLTDEQFF. For the CDR3, the DNA is TGTGCCAGCAGCGTAGGAGGGGGGCCCCTTACAGATGAGCAGTTCTTC.

This clone rates as medium-sized. This chain connects TRBV10-3 to TRBJ2-1, with 8 bases matching TRBD2. Trimming at V came to 10 bases and at J to 7 bases, leaving 12 bases not matched to a gene. Germline lookup yields CDR1 ENHRY and CDR2 SYGVKD. CDR3 length: 14 amino acids. Written as DNA, the CDR3 is TGTGCCAGCGCCGGGGCGGGGGGAGTGAATGAGCAGTTCTTC. Its translation is CASAGAGGVNEQFF.

The chain uses TRBV13 and TRBJ2-5, with D uncertain. From germline, CDR1 is PRHDT and CDR2 FYEKMQ (reference sequence). The CDR3 length is 12 residues. V was clipped by 3 bases and J by 5 bases, with 7 bases between them. The CDR3 reads CASSFTGETQYF. CDR3 nucleotide sequence: TGTGCCAGCAGCTTCACGGGTGAGACCCAGTACTTC.

A few counts support this clone. The J gene is TRBJ1-1, the V gene TRBV28, with D unclear. V was trimmed by 6 bases and J by 1 base, leaving 6 bases between them. This CDR3 spans 12 amino acids. CDR1 MDHEN and CDR2 SYDVKM come from the germline V gene. CDR3 coding DNA: TGTGCCAGCAGGGACCCGAACACTGAAGCTTTCTTT. This encodes CASRDPNTEAFF.

The V call is TRBV10-3, the J call TRBJ2-3; D assignment may be TRBD1 or TRBD2 (6 bases each). The CDR3 contains 13 residues. In germline, CDR1 is ENHRY, CDR2 SYGVKD. The V end was cut by 6 bases, the J end by 2 bases, with 9 bases between. This CDR3 is CAISGGLTDTQYF. The DNA for the CDR3 is TGTGCCATCAGCGGGGGCCTCACAGATACGCAGTATTTT.

This clone was seen more than once but under ten times. The V call is TRBV28, the J call TRBJ1-1; 7 bases map to TRBD1. The CDR3 has 13 amino acids. Trimming at V came to 3 bases and at J to 7 bases, leaving 5 bases not matched to a gene. Per the germline V gene, CDR1 is MDHEN and CDR2 is SYDVKM. CDR3 DNA sequence: TGTGCCAGCAGTTTCAGGGACAGAGTTGAAGCTTTCTTT. Translated: CASSFRDRVEAFF.

The chain has TRBV30 and TRBJ1-5; D may be TRBD1 (5 bases). V was trimmed by 6 bases and J by 5 bases, leaving 14 bases between them. The CDR3 is 13 amino acids. CDR1 is GTSNPN, CDR2 SVGIG, per germline (reference sequence). CDR3 amino acids: CACGDRLHQPQHF. CDR3 sequence (DNA): TGTGCCTGTGGGGACCGCCTCCATCAGCCCCAGCATTTT.

This clone is labeled medium-sized. This chain links TRBV4-1 with TRBJ2-1; the D gene could be TRBD1 or TRBD2 (5 bases each). V dropped 2 bases and J dropped 9 bases, with 11 bases sitting between them. This CDR3 spans 13 amino acids. The germline V gene encodes CDR1 MGHRA and CDR2 YSYEKL. The CDR3: CASSQQDGTEQFF. Here the CDR3 DNA reads TGCGCCAGCAGCCAACAGGACGGGACTGAGCAGTTCTTC.

V is TRBV9 and J is TRBJ1-3; D unresolved. The CDR3 has 15 residues. CDR1 is SGDLS and CDR2 is YYNGEE in the germline V gene. Trimming removed 4 bases at V and 2 bases at J, with 13 bases between. The CDR3 loop is CASSPQGSPGNTIYF. Here the CDR3 DNA reads TGTGCCAGCAGCCCCCAAGGCTCCCCTGGAAACACCATATATTTT.

This clone was observed many times. The chain uses TRBV4-1 and TRBJ2-7; D gene uncertain. The CDR3 covers 15 residues. In germline, CDR1 is MGHRA, CDR2 YSYEKL. Trimming cost V 6 bases and J 0 bases, with 15 bases left between them. The CDR3 bases are TGCGCCAGCAGTTCCCTCTTTGCAGACTCCTACGAGCAGTACTTC. Its translation: CASSSLFADSYEQYF.

This clone is termed medium-sized (0.01 to 0.1%). The CDR3 loop reads CATTPGRTGRTDTQYF. CDR3 in DNA: TGTGCCACCACTCCCGGGAGGACAGGGAGGACAGATACGCAGTATTTT. The chain links TRBV10-3 to TRBJ2-3; D is perhaps TRBD1 (8 bases). V gave up 10 bases and J gave up 3 bases, with 23 bases separating them. The germline V gene encodes CDR1 ENHRY and CDR2 SYGVKD. The CDR3 sequence is 16 residues long.